Presented here are 22 T cell receptor beta chains from one specimen sequenced in a study of patients and donors after allogeneic stem cell transplantation. TCRdb independently ran MiXCR on the RT-PCR reads; one entry per CDR3 protein. This table has 400,000 to 500,000 distinct CDR3 sequences, approximately 16% appearing once. The source material was blood, either unsorted or a sorted T cell fraction (not recorded which). The receptors here all came from a human donor who was either an allogeneic HSCT recipient or a stem cell or donor lymphocyte infusion donor (not recorded which). It is not recorded whose cells these are; they may come from a transplant donor.

The chain has TRBV13 and TRBJ2-5; D is perhaps TRBD1 or TRBD2 (5 bases each). With 5 bases removed from V and 0 bases from J, the gap between germline ends came to 13 bases. Germline V gene data show CDR1 as PRHDT and CDR2 as FYEKMQ (reference sequence). The CDR3 sequence is 15 residues long. In DNA, the CDR3 is TGTGCCAGCAGCCGCCTCTGGGACGACCAAGAGACCCAGTACTTC. It yields the protein CASSRLWDDQETQYF.

This clonotype was seen a handful of times. The DNA of the CDR3 is TGTGCCAGCACCCCCGGCGGCGGCCTACCCCTCCACTTT. Its protein is CASTPGGGLPLHF. The gene calls are TRBV6-2 or TRBV6-3 and TRBJ1-6; D remains unclear. The CDR3 loop spans 13 amino acids. Germline-derived CDR1 and CDR2 are MNHEY and SVGEGT. The ends were cut back, 7 bases at V and 12 bases at J, with 16 bases in the middle.

CDR3 sequence: CASSIEVSGRQYF. The DNA for the CDR3 is TGTGCCAGCAGCATCGAGGTTAGCGGGAGGCAGTATTTT. The rearrangement uses TRBV11-2 and TRBJ2-3; TRBD2 aligns across 9 bases. Unmatched junction bases numbered 8, after V lost 5 bases and J lost 11 bases. This CDR3 has 13 residues. Germline values: CDR1 SGHAT, CDR2 FQNNGV.

The chain combines TRBV24-1 with TRBJ1-5; 7 bases map to TRBD1. V was pared by 9 bases and J by 0 bases, with 1 base of the junction left unmatched. Germline lookup yields CDR1 KGHDR and CDR2 SFDVKD. This CDR3 has 13 amino acids. The CDR3 DNA is TGTGCCACCGGGACAGTTAGCAATCAGCCCCAGCATTTT. It is translated as CATGTVSNQPQHF.

This clonotype has just a few counts. J is TRBJ2-7 and V is TRBV18, with D perhaps TRBD1 (6 bases). This CDR3 spans 12 amino acids. Germline-derived CDR1 and CDR2 are KGHSH and LQKENI. Trimming left V 5 bases short and J 3 bases short, with 8 bases between. Written as DNA, the CDR3 is TGTGCCAGCTCAGGGACACGCTACGAGCAGTACTTC. Protein: CASSGTRYEQYF.

This clonotype has a handful of counts. The chain is built from TRBV5-1 and TRBJ2-7; unclear D gene. V was pared by 4 bases and J by 5 bases, with 16 bases between. Germline V gene data show CDR1 as SGHRS and CDR2 as YFSETQ. This CDR3 contains 14 residues. The CDR3 nucleotides read TGCGCCAGCAGCCTTGGACGGATCTACGACGAGCAGTACTTC. This gives the protein CASSLGRIYDEQYF. The variable domain in full, completed from reference TRBV5-1 and TRBJ2-7, reads KAGVTQTPRYLIKTRGQQVTLSCSPISGHRSVSWYQQTPGQGLQFLFEYFSETQRNKGNFPGRFSGRQFSNSRSEMNVSTLELGDSALYLCASSLGRIYDEQYFGPGTRLTVT.

The rearrangement links TRBV27 to TRBJ1-6; 7 nucleotides line up with TRBD1. The length of the CDR3 is 16 residues. Germline values: CDR1 MNHEY, CDR2 SMNVEV (reference sequence). Germline trimming cut 6 bases from V and 4 bases from J; bases unmatched to any gene: 9. CDR3 loop: CASSQDRRSYNSPLHF. DNA for the CDR3: TGTGCCAGCAGCCAGGACAGGAGATCTTATAATTCACCCCTCCACTTT.

This clonotype came up a few times. The chain uses TRBV5-6 and TRBJ2-7; perhaps TRBD2 as D (6 bases). Between the trimmed V and J ends, which lost 4 bases and 3 bases, there was a span of 14 bases. The CDR3 has 14 amino acids. Looked up from germline, CDR1 is SGHDT and CDR2 is YYEEEE. CDR3 nucleotide sequence: TGTGCCAGCAGCCCGGGACTTCAAAACTACGAGCAGTACTTC. Encoded protein: CASSPGLQNYEQYF.

This clonotype was detected many times. For the CDR3, the DNA is TGCGCCAGCAACAGAAGGCGGGGGCGGCCCACTGAAGCTTTCTTT. Amino acids: CASNRRRGRPTEAFF. This rearrangement joins TRBV5-1 to TRBJ1-1; D may be TRBD1 (6 bases). CDR3 length: 15 residues. CDR1 and CDR2 (germline): SGHRS, YFSETQ. V was shortened by 6 bases and J by 4 bases, with 19 bases between the two germline ends.

In its sample, this clonotype was seen a few times. The V call is TRBV25-1, the J call TRBJ2-1; D not resolved. CDR3 size: 14 residues. V dropped 2 bases and J dropped 12 bases, with 17 bases sitting between them. Germline V CDR1 and CDR2: MGHDK, SYGVNS. CDR3 amino acids: CASSEAYAAPGQFF. The CDR3 DNA reads TGTGCCAGCAGTGAAGCCTACGCGGCGCCCGGGCAGTTCTTC. The variable domain in full, with the rest retrieved from reference TRBV25-1 and TRBJ2-1, is EADIYQTPRYLVIGTGKKITLECSQTMGHDKMYWYQQDPGMELHLIHYSYGVNSTEKGDLSSESTVSRIRTEHFPLTLESARPSHTSQYLCASSEAYAAPGQFFGPGTRLTVL.

The chain has TRBV4-2 and TRBJ2-1; D may be TRBD1 (5 bases). Germline V gene sequence: CDR1 LGHNA, CDR2 YNFKEQ. V gave up 0 bases and J gave up 5 bases, with 17 bases separating them. The CDR3 length is 17 residues. CDR3 DNA sequence: TGTGCCAGCAGCCAAGATAAAGGAGCGTTGACAGACAATGAGCAGTTCTTC. This sequence encodes CASSQDKGALTDNEQFF.

With regard to this clonotype: A junction boundary mismatches the germline segment, possibly from a read error. The chain has TRBV11-3 and TRBJ2-1, with 12 bases matching TRBD1. Germline values: CDR1 SGHNT, CDR2 YENEEA. This CDR3 has 15 amino acids. CDR3 protein: CASSLGQGANNERFF. The CDR3 DNA reads TGTGCCAGCAGCCTGGGACAGGGGGCCAACAATGAGCGGTTCTTC. Based on the CDR3 plus reference TRBV11-3 and TRBJ2-1, the full variable domain is EAGVVQSPRYKIIEKKQPVAFWCNPISGHNTLYWYLQNLGQGPELLIRYENEEAVDDSQLPKDRFSAERLKGVDSTLKIQPAELGDSAVYLCASSLGQGANNERFFGPGTRLTVL.

This clonotype occurred a few times. This rearrangement joins TRBV24-1 to TRBJ2-2, with 7 nucleotides matching TRBD1. V shed 2 bases and J 5 bases; nucleotides not matched to a gene: 7. The CDR3 consists of 16 residues. The germline CDR1 and CDR2 sequences are KGHDR and SFDVKD. The CDR3 sequence is CATSDSRTGQTGELFF. The CDR3 DNA is TGTGCCACCAGTGATTCCCGGACAGGCCAGACCGGGGAGCTGTTTTTT.

This clonotype was counted between two and nine times. This chain links TRBV18 with TRBJ2-2, with D perhaps matching TRBD1 or TRBD2 (5 bases each). The CDR3 sequence is 17 residues long. V gave up 3 bases and J gave up 4 bases, with 18 bases separating them. Germline CDR1 KGHSH, CDR2 LQKENI. CDR3 loop: CASSPGRVPLSTGELFF. As DNA, the CDR3 is TGTGCCAGCTCACCGGGACGAGTGCCTTTGAGCACCGGGGAGCTGTTTTTT.

V gene TRBV29-1 combines with J gene TRBJ2-3; TRBD2 matches 8 bases. With V trimmed by 1 base and J by 0 bases, 6 bases remained unmatched. This CDR3 has 16 residues. Germline V gives CDR1 SQVTM, CDR2 ANQGSEA. The CDR3 DNA follows: TGCAGCGTTGAAGCCCCTCAGCGGGGGAGCACAGATACGCAGTATTTT. This gives the protein CSVEAPQRGSTDTQYF.

Only a few counts were recorded for this clonotype. The chain couples TRBV3-1 to TRBJ1-1; 8 bases align to TRBD1. The V gene end was trimmed by 3 bases and the J gene end by 0 bases; junction bases not matched to a gene: 6. This CDR3 has 16 residues. Germline V gene data show CDR1 as LGHDT and CDR2 as YNNKEL (reference sequence). The CDR3 region is CASSQPGQGVNTEAFF. The CDR3 coding sequence is TGTGCCAGCAGCCAGCCCGGACAGGGAGTGAACACTGAAGCTTTCTTT.

This clonotype was detected ten times or more. The chain recombines TRBV7-9 with TRBJ2-1, with D unresolved. The CDR3 has 14 residues. Germline V gene lookup returns CDR1 SEHNR and CDR2 FQNEAQ (reference sequence). The V end lost 5 bases, the J end lost 14 bases, and 22 bases lay between the germline ends. CDR3 region: CASSQSAFLKWEFF. The CDR3 DNA reads as TGTGCCAGCAGCCAATCCGCATTCCTTAAATGGGAGTTCTTC.

The chain employs TRBV5-1 and TRBJ1-2; no definite D call. The CDR3 is made up of 14 amino acids. Trimming left V 1 base short and J 1 base short, with 8 bases between. CDR1 is SGHRS, CDR2 YFSETQ, per germline. CDR3 coding DNA: TGCGCCAGCAGCTTGCATGGAATTAACTATGGCTACACCTTC. It is translated as CASSLHGINYGYTF.

This clonotype was detected many times. The rearrangement uses TRBV4-3 and TRBJ2-7; D ambiguous. This CDR3 is 14 amino acids long. Per germline, CDR1 LGHNA and CDR2 YSLEER. The V end lost 4 bases, the J end lost 2 bases, and 12 bases lay between the germline ends. CDR3 nucleotide sequence: TGCGCCAGCAGCCGAGACGATAAGACCTACGAGCAGTACTTC. It codes for CASSRDDKTYEQYF.

V and J are TRBV9 and TRBJ1-1, with TRBD1 as a possible D gene (6 bases). Germline V lookup: CDR1 SGDLS, CDR2 YYNGEE. The germline V and J ends were trimmed by 4 bases and 1 base, with 14 bases remaining between them. The CDR3 length is 15 residues. CDR3 coding DNA: TGTGCCAGCAGCTCAACCGGGACACCGAACACTGAAGCTTTCTTT. The encoded protein is CASSSTGTPNTEAFF.

This clonotype was detected ten times or more. The V gene is TRBV5-1, the J gene TRBJ2-2; 13 nucleotides align to TRBD2. Per the germline V gene, CDR1 is SGHRS and CDR2 is YFSETQ. There are 16 residues in the CDR3. Germline trimming cut 3 bases from V and 2 bases from J; bases unmatched to any gene: 1. The CDR3 DNA is TGCGCCAGCAGCTGGGGACTAGCGGGAAACACCGGGGAGCTGTTTTTT. As protein: CASSWGLAGNTGELFF.

This clonotype was recorded at least ten times. The chain employs TRBV7-3 and TRBJ2-3, with D unclear. V lost 4 bases and J lost 0, with 14 bases in between. The CDR3 length is 16 residues. Germline V gene lookup returns CDR1 SGHTA and CDR2 FQGTGA. For the CDR3, the DNA is TGTGCCAGCAGCTCACGCCTCAAAGCTAGCACAGATACGCAGTATTTT. Amino acid sequence: CASSSRLKASTDTQYF. The entire variable domain, with the rest obtained from reference TRBV7-3 and TRBJ2-3, is as follows: GAGVSQTPSNKVTEKGKYVELRCDPISGHTALYWYRQSLGQGPEFLIYFQGTGAADDSGLPNDRFFAVRPEGSVSTLKIQRTERGDSAVYLCASSSRLKASTDTQYFGPGTRLTVL.